This T cell receptor (beta chain) was sequenced in a study of blood T cell repertoires in COVID-19. Overall study: Samples came from the United States, Italy and Spain, spanning acute and convalescent COVID-19. PBMCs, B-cell-depleted T cells, or T cells provided the cDNA or gDNA that made up the material.

Original processing notes: How many nucleated cells were present was estimated from reference gene primer amplification. Using immunoSEQ multiplex PCR, the repertoire was profiled, and TCRdb retains in-frame clones only, with some absent. V, J and clone size were drawn from that table, and D and trimming were deduced from the DNA. Among about 78,000 clones, around 88% were seen once, and the ten largest hold roughly 5.3%. The CDR3 is made up of 17 amino acids. Germline CDR1 and CDR2: DFQATT and SNEGSKA (reference sequence). J gave up 5 bases and V 3 bases, and 14 bases lay outside the gene matches. The receptor's source is a woman of 80 years or more with active or convalescent COVID-19. Source material: peripheral blood. The chain combines TRBV20-1 with TRBJ1-5; 9 bases line up with TRBD1. The CDR3 is CSASGGQGGSWDQPQHF. Here the CDR3 DNA reads TGCAGTGCTAGTGGGGGACAGGGAGGAAGCTGGGATCAGCCCCAGCATTTT.